Included here is one T cell receptor (beta chain) sequence, with context. There is no known antigen for this receptor. It has no much larger one-base neighbor in the sample; base qualities were not kept. This sample was taken from a study of CD8+ T cells in alopecia areata (dated by TCRdb to the late 2010s). For the study in its entirety: Treated patients were enrolled in an open-label pilot trial of oral tofacitinib, 5 to 10 mg twice daily, for moderate-to-severe alopecia areata. The study used high-throughput TCRbeta sequencing to examine T cell clonal expansion in alopecia areata, in both the C3H/HeJ mouse model and human patients. RNA was obtained with the PAXgene miRNA kit for fixed scalp, the miRNeasy kit for PBMCs, and the RNeasy kit for mouse skin. TCRbeta CDR3 regions were amplified by immunoSEQ multiplex PCR with 35 Vbeta forward and 13 Jbeta reverse primers. Tofacitinib was given for 6 to 18 months, followed by 6 months of follow-up off drug to assess delayed response and recurrence. Scalp clonality was compared among normal scalp (n=4), patchy alopecia areata scalp (n=8), and alopecia totalis/universalis scalp (n=8). Biopsies were taken from tofacitinib-treated patients at baseline and again at 4 and 24 weeks into treatment, and several of those patients also had a later scalp biopsy. The SALT score, which quantifies the percentage of affected scalp surface area, was used to measure disease severity in treated patients. On the human side, TCRbeta sequencing was run on scalp tissue and on sorted CD4+ and CD8+ peripheral blood T cells from healthy controls and from alopecia areata patients with either patchy or totalis/universalis disease. Points the paper makes about the study in general: Tofacitinib significantly decreased scalp clonality and the number of expanded CD8+ clones among the top 100 scalp clones. Lesional scalp, especially in alopecia totalis/universalis, showed higher clonality and more expanded CD8+ clones than normal scalp, suggesting antigenic drive. Unlike mouse skin, which is dominated by gammadelta T cells, normal human skin has resident alphabeta T cells that are also sequenced, and this complicates analysis of the scalp TCR repertoire. Because the treated cohort was small and included a single nonresponder, larger studies are needed to assess links between baseline CD8+ expansion and response. Shared TCR sequences between patients were less evident than in mice, which may be partly attributable to HLA diversity in the patient population. During tofacitinib treatment, many expanded lesional clones stuck around in both scalp and blood, and this persistence may partly explain why relapse happens after treatment is stopped.

The library was generated by the immunoSEQ multiplex PCR assay. RNA was extracted from all samples and reverse transcribed into cDNA, which served as template for TCR sequencing. SuperScript III was used to make first-strand cDNA, primed with a 2:1 mix of oligo-dT and random hexamers. Amplification bias was assessed with a synthetic immune receptor repertoire, and residual bias was removed computationally. The original methods were these. Raw reads were preprocessed to remove errors, and CDR3 was defined by IMGT conventions from the conserved cysteine to phenylalanine. To get clonality, Shannon entropy was normalized by log2 of the number of productive unique TCRs and the result was subtracted from 1. Scalp TCRbeta sequences were cross-referenced with sorted blood CD4 and CD8 repertoires so that the CD4 or CD8 identity of scalp clones could be inferred. The source is immuneACCESS, and TCRdb retained only in-frame sequences with V and J called. Part of the clones is not carried over; for the studies checked, unresolved V genes explain less than half of this, and the remainder is unexplained. V and J calls plus clone size are reproduced from that table; the DNA served to infer D and trimming. A total of around 100,000 clones appear in this sample, 70% to 90% of them only once. The top ten constitute 8.5% to 14% of the sample.

The CDR1 and CDR2 encoded by the germline V gene (reference sequence) are SEHNR and FQNEAQ. The V end loses 5 bases and the J end loses 3 bases, and a stretch of 22 bases separates them. Including the terminal cysteine and phenylalanine, the CDR3 comprises 17 residues. Of the read, only the CDR3 DNA is kept; its 51 bases are in frame from base 1. According to the study, the label for this sample's treatment or condition signals: oral pan-JAK inhibitor, 5-10 mg twice daily. Lesional scalp punch biopsies and peripheral blood were obtained from alopecia areata patients. PBMCs were isolated by density centrifugation and stained for CD3, CD4 and CD8, and CD4+ and CD8+ T cells were sorted on a FACSAria.

The sequence came from a human donor with alopecia areata. Sample: CD8+ T cells sorted from blood, taken at approximately week 30, from a patient treated with tofacitinib. The chain was built from TRBV7-9 and TRBJ1-1; possibly the D gene is TRBD1, per 6 matching bases. The sequence in DNA is TGTGCCAGCAGCCCCTCGTACAGGGACTGGCGGGACACTGAAGCTTTCTTT. The resulting protein is CASSPSYRDWRDTEAFF.